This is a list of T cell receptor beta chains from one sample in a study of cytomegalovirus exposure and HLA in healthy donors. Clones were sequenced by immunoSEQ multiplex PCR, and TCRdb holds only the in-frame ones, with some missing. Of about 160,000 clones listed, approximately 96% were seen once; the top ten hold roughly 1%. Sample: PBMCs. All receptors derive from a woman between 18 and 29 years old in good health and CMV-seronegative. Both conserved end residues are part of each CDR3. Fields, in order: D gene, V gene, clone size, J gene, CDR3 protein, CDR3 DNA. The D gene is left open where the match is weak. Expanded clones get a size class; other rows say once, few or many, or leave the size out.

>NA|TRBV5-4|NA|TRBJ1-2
CASSLESRISYGYTF
TGTGCCAGCAGCTTGGAGTCGAGGATTAGCTATGGCTACACCTTC
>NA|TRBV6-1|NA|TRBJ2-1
CASSVSEYEQFF
TGTGCCAGCAGTGTATCCGAGTATGAGCAGTTCTTC
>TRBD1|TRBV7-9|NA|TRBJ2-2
CASNKGAGSGELFF
TGTGCCAGCAATAAGGGGGCAGGGTCCGGGGAGCTGTTTTTT
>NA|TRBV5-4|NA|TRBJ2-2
CASSLGGLNTGELFF
TGTGCCAGCAGCTTGGGAGGGTTGAACACCGGGGAGCTGTTTTTT
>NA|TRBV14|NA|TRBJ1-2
CASSQGANNYGYTF
TGTGCCAGCAGCCAAGGCGCCAATAACTATGGCTACACCTTC
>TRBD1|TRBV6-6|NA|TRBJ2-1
CASSREGQGATEQFF
TGTGCCAGCAGCCGCGAGGGACAGGGGGCTACTGAGCAGTTCTTC
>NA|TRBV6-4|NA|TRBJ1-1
CASRPRGALNTEAFF
TGTGCCAGCAGACCACGGGGGGCTCTGAACACTGAAGCTTTCTTT
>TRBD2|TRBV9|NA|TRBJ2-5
CASSVDGGYETQYF
TGTGCCAGCAGCGTAGACGGGGGGTACGAGACCCAGTACTTC
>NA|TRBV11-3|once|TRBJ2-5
CASSLAGDHQETQYF
TGTGCCAGCAGCTTAGCGGGGGACCACCAAGAGACCCAGTACTTC
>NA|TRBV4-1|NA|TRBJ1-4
CASSQDPDEKLFF
TGCGCCAGCAGCCAAGATCCAGATGAAAAACTGTTTTTT
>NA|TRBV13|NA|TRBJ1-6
CASSLRGRASPLHF
TGTGCCAGCAGCTTACGGGGGAGGGCCTCACCCCTCCACTTT
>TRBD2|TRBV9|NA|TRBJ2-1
CASSVGWGRGAHNEQFF
TGTGCCAGCAGCGTAGGCTGGGGGCGGGGGGCCCACAATGAGCAGTTCTTC
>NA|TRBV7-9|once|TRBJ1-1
CASSLTAEAFF
TGTGCCAGCAGCTTGACAGCCGAAGCTTTCTTT
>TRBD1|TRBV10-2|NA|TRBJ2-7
CASKKGTGGYEQYF
TGCGCCAGCAAAAAGGGGACAGGGGGCTACGAGCAGTACTTC
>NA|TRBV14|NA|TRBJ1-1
CASSQDRVRTEAFF
TGTGCCAGCAGCCAAGACAGGGTGAGGACTGAAGCTTTCTTT
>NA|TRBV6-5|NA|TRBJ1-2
CASSPSTGNYGYTF
TGTGCCAGCAGTCCGAGCACAGGGAACTATGGCTACACCTTC
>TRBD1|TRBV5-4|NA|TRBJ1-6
CASSPQGANNSPLHF
TGTGCCAGCAGCCCCCAGGGGGCAAATAATTCACCCCTCCACTTT
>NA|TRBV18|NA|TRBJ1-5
CASSPTQGSQPQHF
TGTGCCAGCTCACCAACGCAGGGTAGCCAGCCCCAGCATTTT
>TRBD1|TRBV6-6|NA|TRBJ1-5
CASSPTGQGSNQPQHF
TGTGCCAGCAGTCCCACCGGACAGGGTAGCAATCAGCCCCAGCATTTT
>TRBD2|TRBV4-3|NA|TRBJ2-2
CASSQTSGTMSIGELFF
TGCGCCAGCAGCCAAACTTCCGGGACTATGTCCATCGGGGAGCTGTTTTTT
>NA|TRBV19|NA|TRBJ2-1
CASSSTGRGYNEQFF
TGTGCCAGTAGTAGCACAGGGAGAGGGTACAATGAGCAGTTCTTC
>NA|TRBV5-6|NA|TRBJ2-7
CASSLGLMRYEQYF
TGTGCCAGCAGCTTGGGACTTATGCGGTACGAGCAGTACTTC
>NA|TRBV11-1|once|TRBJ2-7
CASNPQGTSYEQYF
TGTGCCAGCAACCCGCAGGGGACCTCCTACGAGCAGTACTTC
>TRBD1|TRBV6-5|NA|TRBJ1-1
CASSQGVEAFF
TGTGCCAGCAGTCAGGGGGTGGAAGCTTTCTTT
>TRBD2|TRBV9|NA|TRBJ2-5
CASSVGRGGSYLETQYF
TGTGCCAGCAGCGTAGGTCGGGGGGGCAGTTATTTAGAGACCCAGTACTTC
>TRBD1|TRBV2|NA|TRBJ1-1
CASRKDRGPFITEAFF
TGTGCCAGCAGGAAGGACAGGGGGCCTTTTATCACTGAAGCTTTCTTT
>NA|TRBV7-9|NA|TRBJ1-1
CASSLLDRHTEAFF
TGTGCCAGCAGCCTTCTCGACAGGCACACTGAAGCTTTCTTT
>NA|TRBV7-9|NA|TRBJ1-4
CASSVQGATNEKLFF
TGTGCCAGCAGCGTACAGGGAGCGACTAATGAAAAACTGTTTTTT
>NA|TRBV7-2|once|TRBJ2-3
CASSPSVPLSTDTQYF
TGTGCCAGCAGCCCCTCGGTCCCCCTCAGCACAGATACGCAGTATTTT
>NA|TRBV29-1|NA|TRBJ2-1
CSVARVNEQFF
TGCAGCGTCGCTAGAGTCAATGAGCAGTTCTTC
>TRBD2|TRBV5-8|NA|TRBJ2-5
CASSLLGRTSGMETQYF
TGTGCCAGCAGCTTGTTGGGCCGGACTAGCGGGATGGAGACCCAGTACTTC
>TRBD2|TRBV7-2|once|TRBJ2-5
CASSSGLAEETQYF
TGTGCCAGCAGCTCCGGACTAGCAGAAGAGACCCAGTACTTC
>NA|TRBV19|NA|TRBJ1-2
CASSRGGDYGYTF
TGTGCCAGTAGTAGGGGGGGAGACTATGGCTACACCTTC
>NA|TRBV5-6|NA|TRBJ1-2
CASSLGSYTRDGYTF
TGTGCCAGCAGCTTGGGGTCCTATACCCGCGATGGCTACACCTTC
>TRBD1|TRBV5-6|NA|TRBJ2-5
CASSLAVRGRSGETQYF
TGTGCCAGCAGCTTGGCCGTCAGGGGGCGTAGTGGCGAGACCCAGTACTTC
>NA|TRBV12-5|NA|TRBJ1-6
CASGLGQSYNSPLHF
TGTGCTAGTGGTTTGGGACAGAGCTATAATTCACCCCTCCACTTT
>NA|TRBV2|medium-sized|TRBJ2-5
CASSEWVGRIGQETQYF
TGTGCCAGCAGTGAATGGGTAGGGAGAATTGGTCAAGAGACCCAGTACTTC
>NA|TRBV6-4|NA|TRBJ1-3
CASNLRETASGNTIYF
TGTGCCAGCAACCTTCGTGAGACTGCATCTGGAAACACCATATATTTT
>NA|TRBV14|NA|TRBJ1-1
CASSQFMNTEAFF
TGTGCCAGCAGCCAGTTCATGAACACTGAAGCTTTCTTT
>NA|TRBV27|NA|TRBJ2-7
CASSLQQGRAQYF
TGTGCCAGCAGTCTCCAACAGGGAAGGGCGCAGTACTTC
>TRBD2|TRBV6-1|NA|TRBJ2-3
CASSARTSGGITDTQYF
TGTGCCAGCAGTGCACGGACTAGCGGGGGGATAACAGATACGCAGTATTTT
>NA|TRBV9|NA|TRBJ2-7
CASSVSDPGHYQPYEQYF
TGTGCCAGCAGCGTCTCTGACCCGGGACATTACCAACCCTACGAGCAGTACTTC
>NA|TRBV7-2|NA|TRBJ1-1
CASSLGAGKKMNTEAFF
TGTGCCAGCAGCTTAGGGGCAGGGAAAAAGATGAACACTGAAGCTTTCTTT
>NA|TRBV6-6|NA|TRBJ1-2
CARLRGYTF
TGTGCCCGTTTGAGGGGCTACACCTTC
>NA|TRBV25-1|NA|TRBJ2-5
CASSGGQWTLQETQYF
TGTGCCAGCAGCGGAGGGCAGTGGACTCTCCAAGAGACCCAGTACTTC
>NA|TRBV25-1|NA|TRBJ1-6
CASPRSSYNSPLHF
TGTGCCAGCCCCCGGTCGTCCTATAATTCACCCCTCCACTTT
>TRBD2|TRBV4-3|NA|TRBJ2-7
CASSQTGGYEQYF
TGCGCCAGCAGCCAAACGGGGGGGTACGAGCAGTACTTC
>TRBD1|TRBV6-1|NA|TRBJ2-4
CASIQGGVAKNIQYF
TGTGCCAGCATACAGGGGGGCGTCGCCAAAAACATTCAGTACTTC
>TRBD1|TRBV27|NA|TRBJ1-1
CASSSYLTGLNTEAFF
TGTGCCAGCAGTTCGTACTTGACAGGGTTGAACACTGAAGCTTTCTTT
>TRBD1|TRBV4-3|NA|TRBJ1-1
CASSPHTGTANTEAFF
TGCGCCAGCAGCCCCCACACCGGGACAGCGAACACTGAAGCTTTCTTT
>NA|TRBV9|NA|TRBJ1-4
CASSVETGSNEKLFF
TGTGCCAGCAGCGTAGAGACAGGTTCTAATGAAAAACTGTTTTTT
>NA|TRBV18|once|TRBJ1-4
CASSPSYSATNEKLFF
TGTGCCAGCTCACCATCTTACAGTGCAACTAATGAAAAACTGTTTTTT
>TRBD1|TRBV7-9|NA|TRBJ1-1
CASSLVQGVNTEAFF
TGTGCCAGCAGCTTAGTCCAGGGGGTGAACACTGAAGCTTTCTTT
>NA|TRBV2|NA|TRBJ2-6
CATRTTSGANVLTF
TGTGCCACCCGGACAACCTCTGGGGCCAACGTCCTGACTTTC
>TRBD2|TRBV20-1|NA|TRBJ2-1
CSARSGGVEFF
TGCAGTGCTCGTAGCGGGGGGGTCGAGTTCTTC
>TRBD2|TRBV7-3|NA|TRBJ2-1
CASSRSGVADNEQFF
TGTGCCAGCAGCCGTAGCGGGGTTGCTGACAATGAGCAGTTCTTC
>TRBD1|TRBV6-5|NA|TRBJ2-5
CASSRQGWGQETQYF
TGTGCCAGCAGTCGACAGGGTTGGGGTCAAGAGACCCAGTACTTC
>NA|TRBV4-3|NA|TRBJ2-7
CASSQEYRQTNSYEQYF
TGCGCCAGCAGCCAAGAATATCGGCAGACTAACTCCTACGAGCAGTACTTC